The 32 T cell receptor beta chains below were found in one sample sequenced in a study of T cell repertoires in cytomegalovirus infection. TCRdb processed the reads anew with MiXCR; each CDR3 protein has one entry. The sample holds a few hundred thousand distinct CDR3 sequences, 12% to 15% seen once. Sequencing was done on a sample of PBMCs. These receptors were collected from a human donor in good health (CMV status not recorded). Some clones in this sample may be carry-over from other donors' samples.

Only a few counts were recorded for this clonotype. The chain has TRBV14 and TRBJ2-7; 9 nucleotides agree with TRBD2. CDR3 length: 14 residues. Trimming cost V 1 base and J 6 bases; bases outside gene matches: 4. Germline V CDR1 and CDR2: SGHDN, FVKESK. The CDR3 nucleotides read TGTGCCAGCAGCCAAGTGGCGGGAGGGCCCGAGCAGTACTTC. It encodes CASSQVAGGPEQYF.

There are many counts of this clonotype. The chain combines TRBV18 with TRBJ1-1; D may be TRBD1 (5 bases). V lost 4 bases to trimming and J lost 4 bases, with 13 bases between them. CDR3 length equals 14 residues. Per the germline V gene, CDR1 is KGHSH and CDR2 is LQKENI. CDR3 sequence reads: CASSQIAGITEAFF. The CDR3, as DNA: TGTGCCAGCTCACAGATCGCAGGGATCACTGAAGCTTTCTTT. The full variable domain, with the rest looked up from reference TRBV18 and TRBJ1-1, is NAGVMQNPRHLVRRRGQEARLRCSPMKGHSHVYWYRQLPEEGLKFMVYLQKENIIDESGMPKERFSAEFPKEGPSILRIQQVVRGDSAAYFCASSQIAGITEAFFGQGTRLTVV.

This clonotype was recorded at least ten times. The CDR3 DNA reads TGTGCCAGCAGCCCACCGGGAGGGGGCAGGGAGACCCAGTACTTC. It yields the protein CASSPPGGGRETQYF. The gene calls are TRBV7-2 and TRBJ2-5; weak D call: TRBD2 (8 bases). Trimming cost V 5 bases and J 5 bases, with 18 bases left between them. Germline CDR1 reads SGHTA; CDR2 reads FQGNSA. The CDR3 is made up of 15 amino acids.

The rearrangement uses TRBV7-3 and TRBJ1-1; 8 positions match TRBD1. Germline lookup yields CDR1 SGHTA and CDR2 FQGTGA. After removal of 5 bases from V and 1 base from J, the junction contained 6 bases not matched to a gene. CDR3 length: 15 amino acids. Here the CDR3 DNA reads TGTGCCAGCAGCCAAACAGGGGGAACGAACACTGAAGCTTTCTTT. It is translated as CASSQTGGTNTEAFF.

This clonotype was seen at least ten times. V is TRBV29-1 and J is TRBJ2-3; D is unresolved. The CDR3 extends over 14 amino acids. V lost 4 bases, J lost 4 bases, and 15 bases lay in between. The V gene's germline CDR1 is SQVTM and CDR2 ANQGSEA. Here the CDR3 DNA reads TGCAGCGTTGGAGGCAGGCCCAGTTCAGATACGCAGTATTTT. It codes for CSVGGRPSSDTQYF.

This clonotype was detected ten times or more. V usage is TRBV7-2 and J usage is TRBJ1-4; possibly TRBD1 for D (5 bases). The CDR3 sequence is 16 residues long. CDR1 and CDR2 (germline): SGHTA, FQGNSA. V was trimmed by 1 base and J by 3 bases, leaving 12 bases between them. CDR3 nucleotides: TGTGCCAGCAGCTTAGAAGGCGGGGACCCTAATGAAAAACTGTTTTTT. Its protein product is CASSLEGGDPNEKLFF.

This clonotype was counted many times. The chain is built from TRBV28 and TRBJ2-1; unclear D gene. The CDR3 is 13 residues long. CDR1 MDHEN and CDR2 SYDVKM come from the germline V gene. V dropped 2 bases and J dropped 7 bases, with 9 bases sitting between them. In DNA, the CDR3 is TGTGCCAGCAGTTTACTGAGCAGAAATGAGCAGTTCTTC. It yields the protein CASSLLSRNEQFF.

This clonotype showed up many times. The rearrangement joins TRBV15 to TRBJ2-5, with TRBD2 matching over 7 bases. V trimming: 0 bases; J trimming: 3 bases; junction bases outside the gene matches: 4. The CDR3 sequence is 15 residues long. The germline gives CDR1 LNHNV, CDR2 YYDKDF (reference sequence). The CDR3 reads CATSRDNGGEETQYF. CDR3 nucleotides: TGTGCCACCAGCAGAGATAATGGGGGGGAAGAGACCCAGTACTTC.

A few counts support this clonotype. The rearrangement uses TRBV7-9 and TRBJ1-1; maybe TRBD1 (6 bases). The length of the CDR3 is 16 residues. CDR1 and CDR2 from the germline V gene are SEHNR and FQNEAQ (reference sequence). With 2 bases removed from V and 6 bases from J, the gap between germline ends came to 19 bases. DNA for the CDR3: TGTGCCAGCAGCTTACCTGGGGGACAACCGGGCCCTGAAGCTTTCTTT. Residues: CASSLPGGQPGPEAFF.

In DNA, the CDR3 is TGTGCCAGCAGTTTGGCCGAGTCAGTTGCTCATGGCTACACCTTC. Residues: CASSLAESVAHGYTF. The chain is built from TRBV12-3 or TRBV12-4 and TRBJ1-2, with D uncertain. Trimming took 3 bases from V and 6 from J, leaving 17 bases between them. The CDR3 runs to 15 residues.

This clonotype was recorded at least ten times. This chain uses TRBV7-2 with TRBJ1-1; D unclear. Trimming pared 4 bases from V and 0 bases from J, leaving 6 bases between. Germline assignment: CDR1 SGHTA and CDR2 FQGNSA. The CDR3 sequence is 13 residues long. The CDR3, as DNA: TGTGCCAGCAGCTGGACGGTGAACACTGAAGCTTTCTTT. This encodes CASSWTVNTEAFF.

The table lists this clonotype with a few counts. The gene calls are TRBV20-1 and TRBJ2-7; tentatively, D is TRBD1 (6 bases). The germline CDR1 and CDR2 sequences are DFQATT and SNEGSKA (reference sequence). Trimming removed 7 bases from V and 0 bases from J, with 16 bases in between. This CDR3 has 14 amino acids. The CDR3 coding sequence is TGCAGTGTTAGGGACACCTCGAGCTCCTACGAGCAGTACTTC. This codes for CSVRDTSSSYEQYF.

This clonotype has at least ten counts. In nucleotides, the CDR3 is TGTGCCACAGACCGGTCTGGAAACACCATATATTTT. Amino acids: CATDRSGNTIYF. This chain uses TRBV19 with TRBJ1-3; no firm D call. CDR3 size: 12 residues. V was clipped by 10 bases and J by 1 base, with 8 bases between them. Looked up from germline, CDR1 is LNHDA and CDR2 is SQIVND (reference sequence).

There are a few counts of this clonotype. The chain recombines TRBV7-8 with TRBJ1-6; D is perhaps TRBD1 (5 bases). V dropped 5 bases and J dropped 8 bases, with 16 bases sitting between them. The CDR3 sequence is 15 residues long. Germline loops: CDR1 SGHVS, CDR2 FQNEAQ. CDR3 region: CASSGRDSSYSPLHF. DNA of the CDR3: TGTGCCAGCAGCGGCCGGGACTCATCTTATTCACCCCTCCACTTT.

The gene calls are TRBV20-1 and TRBJ2-3; D may match TRBD1 or TRBD2 (5 bases each). V gave up 5 bases and J gave up 0 bases, with 6 bases separating them. The V gene's germline CDR1 is DFQATT and CDR2 SNEGSKA (reference sequence). The CDR3 is 12 amino acids. CDR3 sequence: CSAGTSTDTQYF. The CDR3, as DNA: TGCAGTGCTGGGACCAGCACAGATACGCAGTATTTT.

Only a few counts were recorded for this clonotype. V and J are TRBV29-1 and TRBJ1-2, with 8 bases fitting TRBD1. Germline loops: CDR1 SQVTM, CDR2 ANQGSEA. The CDR3 length is 15 residues. Trimming took 5 bases from V and 2 from J; bases not matched to a gene: 10. The CDR3 loop is CSVFGGTGQNYGYTF. CDR3 bases: TGCAGCGTTTTTGGCGGGACAGGCCAAAACTATGGCTACACCTTC. The full variable domain, with the rest looked up from reference TRBV29-1 and TRBJ1-2, is SAVISQKPSRDICQRGTSLTIQCQVDSQVTMMFWYRQQPGQSLTLIATANQGSEATYESGFVIDKFPISRPNLTFSTLTVSNMSPEDSSIYLCSVFGGTGQNYGYTFGSGTRLTVV.

Many counts were recorded for this clonotype. The chain links TRBV7-2 to TRBJ2-2; tentative D call: TRBD2 (5 bases). The germline gives CDR1 SGHTA, CDR2 FQGNSA. The CDR3 sequence is 14 residues long. Trimming shortened V by 5 bases and J by 8 bases, and 15 bases separated the two germline ends. Here the CDR3 reads CASSRTGLTGELFF. CDR3 bases: TGTGCCAGCAGCCGGACGGGGTTAACAGGGGAGCTGTTTTTT.

The chain couples TRBV7-3 to TRBJ2-1, with 7 bases that match TRBD2. V trimming: 4 bases; J trimming: 0 bases; junction bases outside the gene matches: 3. The CDR3 spans 15 residues. Germline V gene sequence: CDR1 SGHTA, CDR2 FQGTGA. For the CDR3, the DNA is TGTGCCAGCAGCTCAGCGGGATCCTCCTACAATGAGCAGTTCTTC. It specifies CASSSAGSSYNEQFF.

This clonotype was counted between two and nine times. The rearrangement joins TRBV2 to TRBJ2-1; TRBD1 matches 9 bases. CDR1 and CDR2 from the germline V gene are SNHLY and FYNNEI. The V gene end was trimmed by 6 bases and the J gene end by 8 bases; junction bases not matched to a gene: 11. CDR3 length equals 15 residues. The CDR3, as DNA: TGTGCCAGCAGAAGACAGGGACAGGGTTTCGATGAGCAGTTCTTC. It codes for CASRRQGQGFDEQFF.

This clonotype has only a few counts. The gene calls are TRBV7-6 and TRBJ2-5, with D hard to call. The CDR3 is made up of 14 amino acids. V lost 1 base, J lost 5 bases, and 11 bases lay in between. CDR1 and CDR2 (germline): SGHVS, FNYEAQ. CDR3 nucleotide sequence: TGTGCCAGCAGCTTAGAAATACAGCCGGAGACCCAGTACTTC. Encoded protein: CASSLEIQPETQYF. The full variable domain, with the rest looked up from reference TRBV7-6 and TRBJ2-5, is GAGVSQSPRYKVTKRGQDVALRCDPISGHVSLYWYRQALGQGPEFLTYFNYEAQQDKSGLPNDRFSAERPEGSISTLTIQRTEQRDSAMYRCASSLEIQPETQYFGPGTRLLVL.

In the case of this clonotype: One base away lies a much larger clone, so this may be a sequencing read error. V and J are TRBV12-3 or TRBV12-4 and TRBJ1-1; D is undetermined. The CDR3 is 15 amino acids. V shed 8 bases and J shed 0 bases, with 16 bases lying between them. This CDR3 reads CASGIDGTLNTEAFF. CDR3 coding DNA: TGTGCCAGCGGAATAGACGGCACCTTGAACACTGAAGCTTTCTTT.

There are a few counts of this clonotype. V usage is TRBV5-4 and J usage is TRBJ2-1; D is perhaps TRBD2 (5 bases). V was trimmed by 3 bases and J by 9 bases, leaving 10 bases between them. CDR3 length equals 12 residues. Germline V lookup: CDR1 SGHNT, CDR2 YYREEE (reference sequence). CDR3 coding DNA: TGTGCCAGCAGCTACAGCGGCAGTGAGCAGTTCTTC. Amino acids: CASSYSGSEQFF.

This clonotype was observed at least ten times. The V gene is TRBV6-2 or TRBV6-3, the J gene TRBJ2-5; a weak D match, TRBD2 (5 bases). Trimming left V 0 bases short and J 1 base short, with 9 bases between. CDR1 MNHEY and CDR2 SVGEGT come from the germline V gene. CDR3 length: 15 amino acids. CDR3 sequence: CASSYSGGLQETQYF. CDR3 DNA sequence: TGTGCCAGCAGTTACTCGGGCGGGCTCCAAGAGACCCAGTACTTC.

V usage is TRBV27 and J usage is TRBJ2-3; the D is unclear. The CDR3 spans 14 residues. Germline loops: CDR1 MNHEY, CDR2 SMNVEV (reference sequence). V lost 4 bases and J 0 bases, leaving 8 bases between the germline ends. The CDR3 DNA follows: TGTGCCAGCAGTTCTTCTGTAAGCACAGATACGCAGTATTTT. Its translation is CASSSSVSTDTQYF.

This clonotype was picked up many times. V usage is TRBV4-1 and J usage is TRBJ1-2; 7 bases are a match to TRBD1. The germline V gene has CDR1 MGHRA and CDR2 YSYEKL. The trim removed 0 bases at V and 4 bases at J, leaving 5 bases unmatched. This CDR3 is 15 amino acids long. This CDR3 reads CASSQDPTGAYGYTF. The CDR3 coding sequence is TGCGCCAGCAGCCAAGACCCAACAGGGGCCTATGGCTACACCTTC.

This clonotype appeared a few times. This chain uses TRBV10-3 with TRBJ2-1; no clear D gene. The length of the CDR3 is 15 residues. In germline, CDR1 is ENHRY, CDR2 SYGVKD. V lost 3 bases to trimming and J lost 7 bases, with 16 bases between them. Written as DNA, the CDR3 is TGTGCCATCAGTGAAGGGCAGAGGATGTATAATGAGCAGTTCTTC. This encodes CAISEGQRMYNEQFF.

This clonotype came up a few times. V and J are TRBV5-4 and TRBJ2-7, with TRBD2 matching over 9 bases. In germline, CDR1 is SGHNT, CDR2 YYREEE (reference sequence). The CDR3 covers 15 residues. Unmatched junction bases numbered 4, after V lost 2 bases and J lost 1 base. The CDR3 reads CASSFRGGGSYEQYF. The CDR3 DNA sequence: TGTGCCAGCAGCTTCCGCGGGGGGGGATCCTACGAGCAGTACTTC.

This clonotype was seen at least ten times. The rearrangement links TRBV7-2 to TRBJ2-5; possible D gene TRBD1, 6 bases. V was cut by 1 base and J by 1 base, with 13 bases left in between. There are 16 residues in the CDR3. Looked up from germline, CDR1 is SGHTA and CDR2 is FQGNSA. The CDR3 region has the DNA TGTGCCAGCAGCTTAGTAAGCACAGGGATCCAAGAGACCCAGTACTTC. Translated, it gives CASSLVSTGIQETQYF.

The sample holds many counts of this clonotype. The V and J genes are TRBV10-3 and TRBJ2-7, with a possible D match to TRBD1 (5 bases). The CDR3 covers 14 residues. With 11 bases removed from V and 4 bases from J, the gap between germline ends came to 21 bases. From germline, CDR1 is ENHRY and CDR2 SYGVKD. CDR3 DNA: TGTGCCTCAGCCCTGGGCAGGGATGAGTACGAGCAGTACTTC. It specifies CASALGRDEYEQYF.

This clonotype was seen repeatedly, ten times or more. The chain uses TRBV7-2 and TRBJ2-1, with 10 bases that match TRBD2. Per germline, CDR1 SGHTA and CDR2 FQGNSA. Unmatched junction bases numbered 3, after V lost 5 bases and J lost 2 bases. CDR3 length equals 15 residues. This CDR3 reads CASSPGLAAYNEQFF. CDR3 in DNA: TGTGCCAGCAGCCCCGGACTAGCGGCCTACAATGAGCAGTTCTTC. The complete variable domain, with remaining parts taken from reference TRBV7-2 and TRBJ2-1, reads GAGVSQSPSNKVTEKGKDVELRCDPISGHTALYWYRQSLGQGLEFLIYFQGNSAPDKSGLPSDRFSAERTGGSVSTLTIQRTQQEDSAVYLCASSPGLAAYNEQFFGPGTRLTVL.

The chain recombines TRBV24-1 with TRBJ2-3, with 7 nucleotides matching TRBD1. The CDR3 length is 16 residues. The ends lost 2 bases at V and 7 bases at J; junction bases unmatched: 11. The germline V gene has CDR1 KGHDR and CDR2 SFDVKD. The CDR3 sequence is CATSDSRQGGSNTQYF. For the CDR3, the DNA is TGTGCCACCAGTGATTCCAGACAGGGTGGTTCGAATACGCAGTATTTT.

About this clonotype: Possible read error: a much larger clone is one base away. J is TRBJ2-7 and V is TRBV7-2, with 8 bases that match TRBD1. CDR3 size: 13 residues. Germline loops: CDR1 SGHTA, CDR2 FQGNSA. CDR3 residues: CASSLQGARELYV. The CDR3 DNA reads as TGTGCCAGCAGCCTCCAGGGGGCTCGGGAGCTGTACGTC.